Presented here are 24 T cell receptor beta chains from one specimen sequenced in a study of control samples from healthy donors and cancer patients. Some clones are missing from TCRdb's copy, which holds only in-frame ones; the method was immunoSEQ multiplex PCR. The table shows approximately 150,000 clones, with approximately 92% occurring only once. The sample was blood. The source of these receptors is a man aged 25 to 45 in good health.

V and J are TRBV18 and TRBJ2-3; TRBD1 aligns across 10 bases. J lost 4 bases, V lost 2 bases, and 6 bases had no gene match. This CDR3 comprises 16 residues. In germline, CDR1 is KGHSH, CDR2 LQKENI. The CDR3 DNA reads as TGTGCCAGCTCACCAACGGACAGGGGGTGGGCAGATACGCAGTATTTT. Its translation: CASSPTDRGWADTQYF.

The chain is built from TRBV28 and TRBJ1-5; D may be TRBD1 (5 bases). Deletions cut 4 bases from V and 3 bases from J, with 16 bases between. Germline CDR1 is MDHEN and CDR2 is SYDVKM. The CDR3 totals 16 residues. The CDR3 sequence: CASSYAWGRNNQPQHF. In DNA form, the CDR3 reads TGTGCCAGCAGTTACGCTTGGGGCAGGAACAATCAGCCCCAGCATTTT.

The chain has TRBV28 and TRBJ2-2, with D unresolved. V was shortened by 2 bases and J by 9 bases, with 13 bases between the two germline ends. The CDR3 extends over 14 amino acids. Germline V CDR1 and CDR2: MDHEN, SYDVKM. The CDR3 loop is CASSLSRTTRELFF. CDR3 bases: TGTGCCAGCAGTTTAAGCCGGACGACCCGGGAGCTGTTTTTT.

The chain couples TRBV4-1 to TRBJ2-1; 9 positions match TRBD2. Trimming cost V 0 bases and J 7 bases; bases outside gene matches: 10. Germline V gene data show CDR1 as MGHRA and CDR2 as YSYEKL. The CDR3 spans 17 residues. Here the CDR3 reads CASSQDTGLAGYNEQFF. The CDR3, as DNA: TGCGCCAGCAGCCAAGATACGGGACTAGCTGGGTATAATGAGCAGTTCTTC.

This clone was seen only once. The genes are TRBV18 and TRBJ1-2, with TRBD1 identical over 7 bases. Germline V gene lookup returns CDR1 KGHSH and CDR2 LQKENI. The CDR3 has 13 residues. The ends lost 1 base at V and 5 bases at J; junction bases unmatched: 1. The CDR3 sequence: CASSPQGAYGYTF. CDR3 DNA sequence: TGTGCCAGCTCACCACAGGGGGCGTATGGCTACACCTTC.

The V gene is TRBV19, the J gene TRBJ2-1; 7 bases agree with TRBD2. The J segment lost 9 bases and the V segment lost 3 bases, leaving 2 bases of the junction unmatched. CDR1 and CDR2 from the germline V gene are LNHDA and SQIVND (reference sequence). This CDR3 has 12 residues. The CDR3 loop reads CASSIWEGEQFF. The CDR3, as DNA: TGTGCCAGTAGTATTTGGGAGGGTGAGCAGTTCTTC.

Only one count was recorded for this clone. V usage is TRBV18 and J usage is TRBJ1-4; TRBD1 agrees at 7 bases. The CDR3 is made up of 14 amino acids. V was clipped by 2 bases and J by 8 bases; unmatched bases: 5. Germline assignment: CDR1 KGHSH and CDR2 LQKENI. The CDR3 sequence: CASSPETGREKLFF. The CDR3 nucleotides read TGTGCCAGCTCACCAGAGACAGGGCGCGAAAAACTGTTTTTT.

The chain joins TRBV19 to TRBJ2-2, with TRBD1 matching over 9 bases. Per germline, CDR1 LNHDA and CDR2 SQIVND (reference sequence). V was pared by 6 bases and J by 6 bases, with 5 bases of the junction left unmatched. The CDR3 consists of 14 residues. CDR3 amino acids: CASSPGQGAGELFF. In DNA form, the CDR3 reads TGTGCCAGTAGCCCGGGACAGGGAGCCGGGGAGCTGTTTTTT.

This clone was seen only once. This rearrangement joins TRBV4-2 to TRBJ2-1, with 9 nucleotides matching TRBD2. The V gene end was trimmed by 1 base and the J gene end by 5 bases; junction bases not matched to a gene: 9. The CDR3 spans 17 residues. Per germline, CDR1 LGHNA and CDR2 YNFKEQ. CDR3 in amino acids: CASSQVSLAGLNNEQFF. CDR3 nucleotides: TGTGCCAGCAGCCAAGTTTCGCTAGCGGGGCTTAACAATGAGCAGTTCTTC.

This chain uses TRBV5-1 with TRBJ1-1; 9 bases are a match to TRBD1. CDR1 is SGHRS, CDR2 YFSETQ, per germline. This CDR3 is built from 17 residues. Trimming took 2 bases from V and 5 from J; bases not matched to a gene: 13. The CDR3 reads CASSFSGQGSLMTEAFF. Here the CDR3 DNA reads TGCGCCAGCAGCTTTTCGGGACAGGGATCGTTGATGACTGAAGCTTTCTTT.

This chain joins TRBV27 and TRBJ1-2; tentatively, D is TRBD1 (5 bases). In germline, CDR1 is MNHEY, CDR2 SMNVEV (reference sequence). The germline V and J ends were trimmed by 6 bases and 3 bases, with 14 bases remaining between them. The CDR3 is 14 residues long. Here the CDR3 DNA reads TGTGCCAGCAGCCCTAACCGAGGGGACTATGGCTACACCTTC. Its protein product is CASSPNRGDYGYTF.

This clone was found once. The chain is built from TRBV5-6 and TRBJ2-5; D might be TRBD1 (5 bases). V lost 0 bases and J lost 2, with 8 bases in between. The CDR3 consists of 14 residues. The germline CDR1 and CDR2 sequences are SGHDT and YYEEEE. CDR3 DNA: TGTGCCAGCAGCTTGGGGACATTACAAGAGACCCAGTACTTC. Translation: CASSLGTLQETQYF.

J is TRBJ2-5 and V is TRBV27, with a weak D call TRBD1 (5 bases). From germline, CDR1 is MNHEY and CDR2 SMNVEV (reference sequence). There are 15 residues in the CDR3. Trimming shortened V by 0 bases and J by 5 bases, and 13 bases separated the two germline ends. CDR3 coding DNA: TGTGCCAGCAGTTTATCCGTAGGGGTGGGGGAGACCCAGTACTTC. It is translated as CASSLSVGVGETQYF.

The rearrangement uses TRBV5-4 and TRBJ2-2; D remains unclear. The CDR3 consists of 16 residues. The germline V gene has CDR1 SGHNT and CDR2 YYREEE (reference sequence). Trimming took 0 bases from V and 1 from J, leaving 10 bases between them. CDR3 amino acids: CASSLESGMNTGELFF. The CDR3 DNA reads TGTGCCAGCAGCTTGGAGTCAGGAATGAACACCGGGGAGCTGTTTTTT.

The rearrangement links TRBV28 to TRBJ1-6; D may be TRBD1 (6 bases). This CDR3 has 13 residues. Germline V gives CDR1 MDHEN, CDR2 SYDVKM. V was shortened by 8 bases and J by 4 bases, with 9 bases between the two germline ends. The CDR3 DNA reads as TGTGCCAGCTCTGGACAGTATAATTCACCCCTCCACTTT. Protein product: CASSGQYNSPLHF.

This chain uses TRBV18 with TRBJ1-2; perhaps TRBD1 as D (5 bases). V was shortened by 6 bases and J by 8 bases, with 19 bases between the two germline ends. Germline V gives CDR1 KGHSH, CDR2 LQKENI. The CDR3 totals 14 residues. The CDR3 nucleotides are TGTGCCAGCTCGTACAGGTTAACTTGGGGAGGCTACACCTTC. It translates to CASSYRLTWGGYTF.

V usage is TRBV27 and J usage is TRBJ1-5; no clear D. The CDR3 covers 13 residues. V was clipped by 2 bases and J by 3 bases, with 5 bases between them. CDR1 is MNHEY and CDR2 is SMNVEV in the germline V gene (reference sequence). The CDR3 region is CASSLAVNQPQHF. The CDR3 DNA is TGTGCCAGCAGTTTAGCAGTCAATCAGCCCCAGCATTTT.

This sequence joins TRBV7-8 and TRBJ1-6, with a tentative D call TRBD1 (6 bases). V was shortened by 5 bases and J by 5 bases, with 13 bases between the two germline ends. Germline CDR1 reads SGHVS; CDR2 reads FQNEAQ. There are 15 residues in the CDR3. In DNA form, the CDR3 reads TGTGCCAGCAGCGTACAGGGTTCCAATAATTCACCCCTCCACTTT. Translated, it gives CASSVQGSNNSPLHF.

The J gene is TRBJ2-2, the V gene TRBV27, with 10 bases matching TRBD1. The CDR3 runs 16 residues. Trimming at V came to 3 bases and at J to 4 bases, leaving 5 bases not matched to a gene. From germline, CDR1 is MNHEY and CDR2 SMNVEV (reference sequence). CDR3 sequence: CASSFQRTGGTGELFF. CDR3 nucleotides: TGTGCCAGCAGTTTTCAGAGGACAGGGGGCACCGGGGAGCTGTTTTTT.

This chain links TRBV5-1 with TRBJ2-3, with 13 bases lining up with TRBD2. V lost 0 bases and J lost 4; bases outside the gene matches: 5. There are 17 residues in the CDR3. CDR1 is SGHRS and CDR2 is YFSETQ in the germline V gene. As DNA, the CDR3 is TGCGCCAGCAGCTTGGGGACTAGCGGGGGTCTCCCAGATACGCAGTATTTT. Protein sequence: CASSLGTSGGLPDTQYF.

This clone showed up just once. This chain uses TRBV6-1 with TRBJ2-7; D uncertain. Germline CDR1 and CDR2: MNHNS and SASEGT. Trimming left V 1 base short and J 2 bases short, with 9 bases between. The CDR3 runs to 14 residues. The chain's CDR3 is CASSEGGRTYEQYF. Written as DNA, the CDR3 is TGTGCCAGCAGTGAAGGTGGCAGAACCTACGAGCAGTACTTC.

The V and J genes are TRBV5-4 and TRBJ2-7; the D gene could be TRBD1 or TRBD2 (6 bases each). This CDR3 has 15 amino acids. The V end lost 0 bases, the J end lost 1 base, and 11 bases lay between the germline ends. In germline, CDR1 is SGHNT, CDR2 YYREEE (reference sequence). Written as DNA, the CDR3 is TGTGCCAGCAGCTTGGCGGGGGCCAGGTCCTACGAGCAGTACTTC. It specifies CASSLAGARSYEQYF.

The V call is TRBV28, the J call TRBJ2-2; possibly TRBD2 for D (5 bases). This CDR3 has 16 residues. V lost 6 bases, J lost 0 bases, and 14 bases lay in between. Germline V CDR1 and CDR2: MDHEN, SYDVKM. CDR3 in DNA: TGTGCCAGCAGACCGGTCAGGACTTCGAACACCGGGGAGCTGTTTTTT. Translating it yields CASRPVRTSNTGELFF.

V and J are TRBV11-2 and TRBJ1-4; D uncertain. Per the germline V gene, CDR1 is SGHAT and CDR2 is FQNNGV. V lost 4 bases and J lost 1, with 7 bases in between. This CDR3 comprises 14 residues. Here the CDR3 DNA reads TGTGCCAGCAGCTACAGAAGAACTAATGAAAAACTGTTTTTT. It is translated as CASSYRRTNEKLFF. Together with reference TRBV11-2 and TRBJ1-4, the CDR3 gives the full variable domain: EAGVAQSPRYKIIEKRQSVAFWCNPISGHATLYWYQQILGQGPKLLIQFQNNGVVDDSQLPKDRFSAERLKGVDSTLKIQPAKLEDSAVYLCASSYRRTNEKLFFGSGTQLSVL.